The rows below give T cell receptor beta chains drawn from one sample of a study of blood T cells in healthy people across ages. Each CDR3 protein gets one entry after TCRdb re-called the 5' RACE reads with MiXCR. The sample includes around 970,000 distinct CDR3 sequences, just over 50% of them seen just once. The specimen sequenced was blood. The receptors here all came from a woman aged 55-69 years in good health. Each CDR3 is given with its conserved first and last residue. A D gene is named only where the DNA matches it firmly. Only some rows state a clone size, as once, few, many or a class for expanded clones.

D: NA; size: NA; V: TRBV6-2/TRBV6-3; J: TRBJ2-4; length: 18; CDR3: CASSYSSRSALGKNIQYF; DNA: TGTGCCAGCAGTTACTCCTCCCGGAGCGCCCTCGGGAAAAACATTCAGTACTTC
D: TRBD2; size: NA; V: TRBV10-3; J: TRBJ2-1; length: 16; CDR3: CAISVSHGRADNEQFF; DNA: TGTGCCATCAGTGTTTCCCACGGGAGGGCCGACAATGAGCAGTTCTTC
D: NA; size: NA; V: TRBV4-2; J: TRBJ2-1; length: 12; CDR3: CASSPGPPEQFF; DNA: TGTGCCAGCAGCCCCGGACCACCTGAGCAGTTCTTC
D: NA; size: once; V: TRBV30; J: TRBJ2-3; length: 15; CDR3: CAWSWSVGIADTQYF; DNA: TGTGCCTGGAGTTGGTCAGTAGGGATCGCAGATACGCAGTATTTT
D: NA; size: NA; V: TRBV12-3/TRBV12-4; J: TRBJ2-5; length: 13; CDR3: CASTLTGRETQYF; DNA: TGTGCCAGCACCTTAACAGGGAGGGAGACCCAGTACTTC
D: NA; size: few; V: TRBV6-4; J: TRBJ2-5; length: 15; CDR3: CASSRSYGLQETQYF; DNA: TGTGCCAGCAGTCGCTCTTACGGCCTCCAAGAGACCCAGTACTTC
D: TRBD1; size: NA; V: TRBV7-9; J: TRBJ2-2; length: 14; CDR3: CASSGQGGTGELFF; DNA: TGTGCCAGCAGCGGACAGGGGGGCACCGGGGAGCTGTTTTTT
D: NA; size: once; V: TRBV4-2; J: TRBJ2-7; length: 12; CDR3: CASSRTNLEQYF; DNA: TGTGCCAGCAGCCGGACTAACCTTGAGCAGTACTTC
D: NA; size: few; V: TRBV5-5; J: TRBJ2-6; length: 20; CDR3: CASSLAGGADGMSGANVLTF; DNA: TGTGCCAGCAGCTTGGCGGGGGGCGCCGATGGGATGTCTGGGGCCAACGTCCTGACTTTC
D: TRBD1; size: few; V: TRBV11-2; J: TRBJ1-4; length: 16; CDR3: CASSHRDRGRNEKLFF; DNA: TGTGCCAGCAGCCACCGGGACAGGGGGAGAAATGAAAAACTGTTTTTT
D: NA; size: NA; V: TRBV2; J: TRBJ2-7; length: 14; CDR3: CASSTFGGVGEQYF; DNA: TGTGCCAGCAGTACGTTCGGGGGCGTGGGCGAGCAGTACTTC
D: TRBD2; size: NA; V: TRBV18; J: TRBJ2-1; length: 15; CDR3: CANSPPASGMVEQFF; DNA: TGTGCCAACTCACCACCGGCTAGCGGTATGGTTGAGCAGTTCTTC
D: NA; size: few; V: TRBV27; J: TRBJ2-7; length: 11; CDR3: CASRTNYEQYF; DNA: TGTGCCAGCAGGACCAACTACGAGCAGTACTTC
D: NA; size: NA; V: TRBV25-1; J: TRBJ2-7; length: 15; CDR3: CASSESPPGSYEQYF; DNA: TGTGCCAGCAGTGAATCTCCCCCCGGCAGCTACGAGCAGTACTTC
D: TRBD2; size: few; V: TRBV29-1; J: TRBJ2-7; length: 14; CDR3: CSVETSGPTYEQYF; DNA: TGCAGCGTAGAGACTAGCGGGCCCACCTACGAGCAGTACTTC
D: TRBD2; size: NA; V: TRBV11-2; J: TRBJ2-5; length: 17; CDR3: CASSLLGSGSYPETQYF; DNA: TGTGCCAGCAGCTTACTGGGTAGCGGGAGTTATCCAGAGACCCAGTACTTC
D: NA; size: NA; V: TRBV5-5; J: TRBJ2-2; length: 14; CDR3: CASSGGYNTGELFF; DNA: TGTGCCAGCAGCGGTGGATATAACACCGGGGAGCTGTTTTTT
D: NA; size: NA; V: TRBV6-1; J: TRBJ2-1; length: 12; CDR3: CASSGLSREQFF; DNA: TGTGCCAGCAGTGGACTTTCCCGTGAGCAGTTCTTC
D: TRBD1; size: NA; V: TRBV2; J: TRBJ1-2; length: 16; CDR3: CASSEQGTASNYGYTF; DNA: TGTGCCAGCAGTGAACAAGGGACAGCCAGTAACTATGGCTACACCTTC
D: NA; size: NA; V: TRBV7-2; J: TRBJ2-3; length: 17; CDR3: CASSLASNSLVGDTQYF; DNA: TGTGCCAGCAGCTTAGCGTCGAATTCACTAGTTGGAGATACGCAGTATTTT
D: TRBD1; size: few; V: TRBV20-1; J: TRBJ1-1; length: 19; CDR3: CSARDDTGGPGMAPAEAFF; DNA: TGCAGTGCTAGAGATGACACAGGGGGTCCCGGAATGGCCCCCGCTGAAGCTTTCTTT
D: NA; size: once; V: TRBV7-2; J: TRBJ1-2; length: 14; CDR3: CASTQSQGAYGYTF; DNA: TGTGCCAGCACCCAAAGTCAGGGTGCCTATGGCTACACCTTC
D: NA; size: NA; V: TRBV20-1; J: TRBJ1-2; length: 14; CDR3: CSAPSGVGIYGYTF; DNA: TGCAGTGCCCCCTCGGGAGTGGGGATCTATGGCTACACCTTC
D: NA; size: few; V: TRBV7-2; J: TRBJ2-5; length: 15; CDR3: CASSFRTGNQETQYF; DNA: TGTGCCAGCAGCTTTAGAACAGGGAATCAAGAGACCCAGTACTTC
D: NA; size: few; V: TRBV6-6; J: TRBJ2-6; length: 15; CDR3: CASRTGGVVANVLTF; DNA: TGTGCCAGCAGAACTGGGGGCGTAGTGGCCAACGTCCTGACTTTC
D: NA; size: NA; V: TRBV25-1; J: TRBJ2-3; length: 13; CDR3: CASGRADTDTQYF; DNA: TGTGCCAGCGGACGCGCAGACACAGATACGCAGTATTTT
D: NA; size: NA; V: TRBV4-1; J: TRBJ2-7; length: 14; CDR3: CASSQERYLGEQYF; DNA: TGCGCCAGCAGCCAAGAACGGTACCTGGGGGAGCAGTACTTC
D: NA; size: NA; V: TRBV6-5; J: TRBJ2-7; length: 14; CDR3: CASTRQDPPYEQYF; DNA: TGTGCCAGCACGCGACAGGATCCCCCCTACGAGCAGTACTTC
D: TRBD1; size: NA; V: TRBV7-9; J: TRBJ2-1; length: 15; CDR3: CASSHRRTGDDEQFF; DNA: TGTGCCAGCAGCCACCGGAGGACAGGGGACGATGAGCAGTTCTTC
D: NA; size: NA; V: TRBV7-9; J: TRBJ2-1; length: 17; CDR3: CASSLNPLAANNNEQFF; DNA: TGTGCCAGCAGCTTAAACCCACTAGCTGCGAATAACAATGAGCAGTTCTTC
D: NA; size: many; V: TRBV21-1; J: TRBJ2-3; length: 13; CDR3: CANRDRGYVTQYF; DNA: TGTGCCAACAGGGACAGGGGTTATGTTACGCAGTATTTT
D: TRBD1; size: NA; V: TRBV27; J: TRBJ2-5; length: 16; CDR3: CASSLKADRQGETQYF; DNA: TGTGCCAGCAGTTTAAAGGCGGACAGGCAAGGCGAGACCCAGTACTTC
D: NA; size: NA; V: TRBV9; J: TRBJ1-1; length: 14; CDR3: CASSVDGALAPAFF; DNA: TGTGCCAGCAGCGTAGATGGGGCCCTGGCGCCCGCTTTCTTT
D: NA; size: NA; V: TRBV2; J: TRBJ1-1; length: 13; CDR3: CASRGVVNTEAFF; DNA: TGTGCCAGCAGGGGGGTCGTGAACACTGAAGCTTTCTTT
D: NA; size: NA; V: TRBV6-1; J: TRBJ2-3; length: 16; CDR3: CASRKGGSFSTDTQYF; DNA: TGTGCCAGCAGGAAGGGGGGTTCTTTTAGCACAGATACGCAGTATTTT
D: NA; size: NA; V: TRBV18; J: TRBJ1-1; length: 16; CDR3: CASSLQWSVLNTEAFF; DNA: TGTGCCAGCTCACTCCAGTGGTCGGTCCTGAACACTGAAGCTTTCTTT
D: TRBD1; size: NA; V: TRBV6-5; J: TRBJ1-4; length: 14; CDR3: CASRPGQGKEKLFF; DNA: TGTGCCAGCAGGCCGGGACAGGGAAAAGAAAAACTGTTTTTT
D: NA; size: few; V: TRBV5-1; J: TRBJ2-5; length: 15; CDR3: CASSLASTWEETQYF; DNA: TGCGCCAGCAGCTTGGCCTCTACCTGGGAAGAGACCCAGTACTTC
D: NA; size: NA; V: TRBV19; J: TRBJ2-5; length: 11; CDR3: CASSIEETQYF; DNA: TGTGCCAGTAGTATCGAGGAGACCCAGTACTTC
D: NA; size: once; V: TRBV12-3/TRBV12-4; J: TRBJ1-2; length: 14; CDR3: CASSFGGRFDGYTF; DNA: TGTGCCAGCAGTTTTGGGGGGCGGTTTGATGGCTACACCTTC
D: NA; size: few; V: TRBV20-1; J: TRBJ2-7; length: 12; CDR3: CSASGVAYEQYF; DNA: TGCAGTGCTTCAGGGGTCGCCTACGAGCAGTACTTC
D: NA; size: NA; V: TRBV6-5; J: TRBJ1-2; length: 13; CDR3: CAASPGTWYGYTF; DNA: TGTGCCGCCTCTCCGGGGACGTGGTATGGCTACACCTTC
D: NA; size: NA; V: TRBV3-1; J: TRBJ2-3; length: 14; CDR3: CASSIQGSTDTQYF; DNA: TGTGCCAGCAGCATTCAAGGTAGCACAGATACGCAGTATTTT
D: TRBD1; size: NA; V: TRBV14; J: TRBJ2-7; length: 15; CDR3: CASSQVPGGYNEQYF; DNA: TGTGCCAGCAGCCAAGTACCAGGGGGCTACAATGAGCAGTACTTC
D: TRBD2; size: NA; V: TRBV2; J: TRBJ2-3; length: 18; CDR3: CASSEEGAGGISTDTQYF; DNA: TGTGCCAGCAGTGAGGAGGGAGCGGGAGGGATAAGCACAGATACGCAGTATTTT
D: TRBD2; size: NA; V: TRBV7-9; J: TRBJ2-3; length: 16; CDR3: CASSLDGAGWWDTQYF; DNA: TGTGCCAGCAGCTTAGATGGAGCGGGATGGTGGGATACGCAGTATTTT